These T cell receptor beta chains were read from a single sample in a study of CD8 T cells in ankylosing spondylitis. A single record per CDR3 protein comes from TCRdb applying MiXCR to the 5' RACE reads. The repertoire holds roughly 440,000 distinct CDR3 sequences, with 15% to 20% as singletons. The sequenced sample was blood, either unsorted or a sorted T cell fraction (not recorded which). These receptor sequences come from a male donor with ankylosing spondylitis. Both conserved end residues are part of each CDR3. A D gene is named only where the DNA matches it firmly. Where a row states a size, it is once, few, many or the class of an expanded clone; other rows omit it.

j_call v_call d_call clone_size cdr3_nt cdr3_aa
TRBJ2-1 TRBV5-1 TRBD2 - TGCGCCAGCAGCTTGGGTAGCGGGGGCCTCAATGAGCAGTTCTTC CASSLGSGGLNEQFF
TRBJ2-1 TRBV2 - - TGTGCCAGCAGTGAGGTCTACTCCTACAATGAGCAGTTCTTC CASSEVYSYNEQFF
TRBJ2-1 TRBV6-1 TRBD2 few TGTGCCAGCAGACAGCGGGGTGATTACAATGAGCAGTTCTTC CASRQRGDYNEQFF
TRBJ2-7 TRBV20-1 - many TGCAGTGCTTTCCGGGACTCACACTACGAGCAGTACTTC CSAFRDSHYEQYF
TRBJ2-6 TRBV12-3/TRBV12-4 - many TGTGCCAGCAACATACCGAGAAGAGGACAGCCTAGCTCTGGGGCCAACGTCCTGACTTTC CASNIPRRGQPSSGANVLTF
TRBJ2-1 TRBV20-1 - few TGCAGTGCTAGACGGCGGGGGCTTAACAATGAGCAGTTCTTC CSARRRGLNNEQFF
TRBJ2-7 TRBV5-1 TRBD2 many TGCGCCAGCAGCCCGGGGACTAGCGGGTTCTACGAGCAGTACTTC CASSPGTSGFYEQYF
TRBJ1-1 TRBV5-1 TRBD1 - TGCGCCAGCAGCCCGGACAGGGCAATGAACACTGAAGCTTTCTTT CASSPDRAMNTEAFF
TRBJ2-1 TRBV20-1 TRBD1 few TGCAGTGCTAGGTCCGCAGGGGGCAAAAATGAGCAGTTCTTC CSARSAGGKNEQFF
TRBJ2-7 TRBV27 TRBD2 many TGTGCCAGCTGTCGGACTAGCGGGAGGGCCTGCGAGCAGTACTTC CASCRTSGRACEQYF
TRBJ1-1 TRBV5-1 TRBD1 few TGCGCCAGCAGCTCACGCCTCCGGGACAGGGATTTTAGGGCTTTCTTT CASSSRLRDRDFRAFF
TRBJ1-5 TRBV20-1 TRBD1 few TGCAGTGCTGCCCAAGGGGGCGCGTCGAGGAATCAGCCCCAGCATTTT CSAAQGGASRNQPQHF
TRBJ2-7 TRBV4-1 TRBD1 - TGCGCCAGCAGCCACCCTGGGACAGGGGGCGAGCAGTACTTC CASSHPGTGGEQYF
TRBJ2-1 TRBV20-1 - - TGCAGCGCCGCCGGACTAGAGCAGTTCTTC CSAAGLEQFF
TRBJ1-1 TRBV11-2 - - TGTGCCAGCAGCTTTCAGGGGTGGGGTGAAGCTTTCTTT CASSFQGWGEAFF
TRBJ1-2 TRBV4-1 TRBD1 many TGCGCCAGCAGCCAAGTAGGGACAGGGAGTACTAACTATGGCTACACCTTC CASSQVGTGSTNYGYTF